This T cell receptor beta chain stems from a study of T-cell reconstitution after alpha-beta-depleted transplantation in children. The study, taken as a whole, reports: A year post-transplant, T-cell counts and diversity derived mostly from newly produced T cells. Several hundred graft clones that had expanded were reportedly the source of alpha-beta T cells about two months after transplant. Several patients had high TCRbeta diversity at day 60; it came from surviving recipient T cells and thymic progenitors.

This clonotype was recorded a few times. Its antigen is not known. The CDR3 consists of 12 residues. Germline assignment: CDR1 SQVTM and CDR2 ANQGSEA. V lost 7 bases and J lost 7; bases outside the gene matches: 9. A TCRbeta library incorporating unique molecular identifiers was prepared. TCRdb used MiXCR to reprocess the PCR reads, holding one entry per CDR3 protein. The sample lists 300,000 to 350,000 distinct CDR3 sequences; around 16% were seen once. This TCR was sampled from a male patient between 2 and 15 years old who had a stem cell transplant for acute lymphoblastic leukemia, so the T cells may come from the graft donor. The J gene is TRBJ2-5, the V gene TRBV29-1; 7 bases are shared with TRBD1. Sequenced material: PBMCs, mostly from graft donor cells, taken 360 days after TCRalphabeta/CD19-depleted stem cell transplant. The CDR3 reads CSAGTEPRTQYF. The CDR3, as DNA: TGCAGCGCAGGGACAGAACCTAGGACCCAGTACTTC.